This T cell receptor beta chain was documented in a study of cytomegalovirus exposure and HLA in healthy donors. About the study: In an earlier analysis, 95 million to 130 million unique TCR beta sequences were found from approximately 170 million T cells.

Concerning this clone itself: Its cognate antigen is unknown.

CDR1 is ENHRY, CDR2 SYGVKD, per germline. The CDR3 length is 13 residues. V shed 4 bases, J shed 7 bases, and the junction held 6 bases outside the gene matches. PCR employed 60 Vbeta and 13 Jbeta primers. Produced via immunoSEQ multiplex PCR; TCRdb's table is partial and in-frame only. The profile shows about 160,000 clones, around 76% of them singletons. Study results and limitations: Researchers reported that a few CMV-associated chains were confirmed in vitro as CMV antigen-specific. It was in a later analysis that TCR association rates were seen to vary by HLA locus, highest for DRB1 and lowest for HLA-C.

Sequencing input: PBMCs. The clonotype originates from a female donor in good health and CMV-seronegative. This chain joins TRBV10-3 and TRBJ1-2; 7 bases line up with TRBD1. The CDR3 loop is CAISVGQRSGYTF. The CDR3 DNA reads TGTGCCATCAGTGTGGGACAGAGGTCTGGCTACACCTTC.